This T cell receptor (beta chain) emerged from a study of radiation and T cells in renal cell carcinoma. Noted time point: blood 2 weeks post-SBRT. Treatment reported: 15 Gy SBRT to primary tumor, nephrectomy 4 weeks later. Germline V gene data show CDR1 as MGHDK and CDR2 as SYGVNS. V shed 3 bases and J shed 4 bases, with 13 bases lying between them. This CDR3 region has 15 residues. Produced via immunoSEQ multiplex PCR; TCRdb's table is partial and in-frame only. The sample contains some 120,000 clones, 85% to 90% of which appear only once. The source of this sequence is a woman in her sixties or seventies with renal cell carcinoma. Sequenced material: blood, taken from a patient whose treatment included radiotherapy and nephrectomy. J is TRBJ1-3 and V is TRBV25-1, with a weak D call TRBD1 (5 bases). CDR3 region: CASSDAGIAGNTIYF. The CDR3, as DNA: TGTGCCAGCAGTGACGCAGGGATCGCGGGAAACACCATATATTTT. The whole variable domain, filled in from reference TRBV25-1 and TRBJ1-3, reads EADIYQTPRYLVIGTGKKITLECSQTMGHDKMYWYQQDPGMELHLIHYSYGVNSTEKGDLSSESTVSRIRTEHFPLTLESARPSHTSQYLCASSDAGIAGNTIYFGEGSWLTVV.